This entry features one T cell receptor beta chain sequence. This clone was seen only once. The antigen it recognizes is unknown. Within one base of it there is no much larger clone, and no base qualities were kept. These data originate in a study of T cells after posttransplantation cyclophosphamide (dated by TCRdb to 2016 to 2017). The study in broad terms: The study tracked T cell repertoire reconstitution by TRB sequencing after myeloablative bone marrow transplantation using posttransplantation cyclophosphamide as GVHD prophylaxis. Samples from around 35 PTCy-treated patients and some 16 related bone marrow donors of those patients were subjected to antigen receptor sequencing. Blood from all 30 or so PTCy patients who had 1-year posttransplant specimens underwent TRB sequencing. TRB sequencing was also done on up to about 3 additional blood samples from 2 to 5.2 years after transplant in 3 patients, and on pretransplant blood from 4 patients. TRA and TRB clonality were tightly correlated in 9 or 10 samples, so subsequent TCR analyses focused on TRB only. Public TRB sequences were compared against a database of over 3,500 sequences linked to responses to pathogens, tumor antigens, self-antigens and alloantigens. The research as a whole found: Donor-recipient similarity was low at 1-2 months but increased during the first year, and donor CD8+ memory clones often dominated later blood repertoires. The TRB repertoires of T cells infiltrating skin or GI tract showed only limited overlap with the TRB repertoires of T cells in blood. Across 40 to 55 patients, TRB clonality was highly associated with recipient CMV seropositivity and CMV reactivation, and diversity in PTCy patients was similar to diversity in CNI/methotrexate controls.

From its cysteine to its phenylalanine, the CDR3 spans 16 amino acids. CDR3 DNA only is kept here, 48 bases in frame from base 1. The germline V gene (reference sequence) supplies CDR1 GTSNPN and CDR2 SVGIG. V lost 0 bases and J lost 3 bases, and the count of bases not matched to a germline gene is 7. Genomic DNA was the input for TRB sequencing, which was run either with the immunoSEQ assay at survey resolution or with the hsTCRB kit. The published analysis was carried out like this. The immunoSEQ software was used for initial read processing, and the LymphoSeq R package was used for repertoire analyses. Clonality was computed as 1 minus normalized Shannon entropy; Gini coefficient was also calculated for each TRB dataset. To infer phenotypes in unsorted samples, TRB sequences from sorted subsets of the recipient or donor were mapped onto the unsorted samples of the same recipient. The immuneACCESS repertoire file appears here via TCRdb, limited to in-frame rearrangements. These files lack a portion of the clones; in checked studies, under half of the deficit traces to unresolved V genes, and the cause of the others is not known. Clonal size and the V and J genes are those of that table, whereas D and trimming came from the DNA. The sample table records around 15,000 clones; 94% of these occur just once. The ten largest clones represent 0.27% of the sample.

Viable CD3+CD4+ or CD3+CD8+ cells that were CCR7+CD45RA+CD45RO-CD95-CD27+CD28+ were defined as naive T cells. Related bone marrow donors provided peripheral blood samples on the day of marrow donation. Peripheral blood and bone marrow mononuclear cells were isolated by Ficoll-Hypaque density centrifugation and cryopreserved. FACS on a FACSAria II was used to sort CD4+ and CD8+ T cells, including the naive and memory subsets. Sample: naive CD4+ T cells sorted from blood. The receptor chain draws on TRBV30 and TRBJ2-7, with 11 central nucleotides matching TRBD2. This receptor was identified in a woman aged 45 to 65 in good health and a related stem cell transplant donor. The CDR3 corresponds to CAWSVVGSGRVYEQYF. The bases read TGTGCCTGGAGTGTAGTTGGTAGCGGGAGGGTCTACGAGCAGTACTTC.